These 17 T cell receptor beta chains were all obtained from the same sample, sequenced in a study of cytomegalovirus exposure and HLA in healthy donors. Method: immunoSEQ multiplex PCR; TCRdb's copy keeps in-frame clones and lacks some. The table records hundreds of thousands of clones, about 90% of them present only once. The sequenced material came from PBMCs. These receptors were collected from a woman aged 25-40 years in good health and CMV-seronegative.

The chain is built from TRBV7-2 and TRBJ1-4, with 7 bases fitting TRBD1. V shed 5 bases, J shed 4 bases, and the junction held 4 bases outside the gene matches. Germline CDR1 is SGHTA and CDR2 is FQGNSA. CDR3 size: 14 residues. CDR3 sequence reads: CASSGQAGNEKLFF. DNA of the CDR3: TGTGCCAGCAGCGGACAGGCTGGTAATGAAAAACTGTTTTTT.

This clone was counted between two and nine times. This chain uses TRBV28 with TRBJ1-2, with D tentatively TRBD1 (6 bases). The CDR3 extends over 11 amino acids. Trimming pared 7 bases from V and 3 bases from J, leaving 6 bases between. The germline V gene has CDR1 MDHEN and CDR2 SYDVKM. The CDR3 bases are TGTGCCAGCAAGGGGGACTATGGCTACACCTTC. This translates into CASKGDYGYTF.

CDR3 sequence: CASSQVGYEQYF. CDR3 sequence (DNA): TGTGCCAGCAGTCAAGTTGGGTACGAGCAGTACTTC. The chain is built from TRBV28 and TRBJ2-7; D gene unclear. CDR1 MDHEN and CDR2 SYDVKM come from the germline V gene. The V gene lost 5 bases and the J gene lost 4 bases, with 9 bases spanning the gap. The CDR3 is 12 amino acids.

In nucleotides, the CDR3 is TGTGCCAGCTCCGGACTAGATCCTGTTGAGCAGTTCTTC. The encoded protein is CASSGLDPVEQFF. The V gene is TRBV18, the J gene TRBJ2-1; 7 positions match TRBD2. Germline V gene data show CDR1 as KGHSH and CDR2 as LQKENI. V shed 6 bases and J 9 bases; nucleotides not matched to a gene: 8. The CDR3 has 13 amino acids. The whole variable domain, filled in from reference TRBV18 and TRBJ2-1, reads NAGVMQNPRHLVRRRGQEARLRCSPMKGHSHVYWYRQLPEEGLKFMVYLQKENIIDESGMPKERFSAEFPKEGPSILRIQQVVRGDSAAYFCASSGLDPVEQFFGPGTRLTVL.

The genes are TRBV29-1 and TRBJ2-7; D unclear. Germline V lookup: CDR1 SQVTM, CDR2 ANQGSEA. The CDR3 contains 12 residues. V was clipped by 5 bases and J by 1 base, with 9 bases between them. CDR3 loop: CSVIAPSYEQYF. For the CDR3, the DNA is TGCAGCGTTATTGCTCCTTCCTACGAGCAGTACTTC.

V and J are TRBV28 and TRBJ2-3; 15 bases agree with TRBD2. In germline, CDR1 is MDHEN, CDR2 SYDVKM. The CDR3 has 17 residues. Germline trimming cut 3 bases from V and 2 bases from J; bases unmatched to any gene: 3. CDR3 protein: CASSLWTSGRATDTQYF. The DNA of the CDR3 is TGTGCCAGCAGTTTGTGGACTAGCGGGAGGGCCACAGATACGCAGTATTTT.

The chain links TRBV21-1 to TRBJ2-7; whether TRBD2, the table's D call, matches the DNA was not checked. TRBV21-1 is marked as a pseudogene. This CDR3 is built from 19 residues. The CDR3 nucleotides are TGTGCCAGCAGAGCCCCTCTCGGGCTAGCGGGAGGCAGGTCCTACGAGCAGTACTTC. This gives the protein CASRAPLGLAGGRSYEQYF.

The chain recombines TRBV23-1 with TRBJ1-2, with no clear D. TRBV23-1 is labeled an ORF, and its function is uncertain. The CDR3 consists of 11 residues. V was cut by 3 bases and J by 6 bases, with 5 bases left in between. CDR3 in amino acids: CASSQIDGYTF. CDR3 bases: TGCGCCAGCAGTCAGATCGATGGCTACACCTTC.

The chain combines TRBV10-3 with TRBJ2-1; D call uncertain. The CDR3 extends over 12 amino acids. From germline, CDR1 is ENHRY and CDR2 SYGVKD. Trimming shortened V by 0 bases and J by 6 bases, and 3 bases separated the two germline ends. This CDR3 is CAISESVNEQFF. The DNA of the CDR3 is TGTGCCATCAGTGAGTCGGTCAATGAGCAGTTCTTC.

The V call is TRBV9, the J call TRBJ2-1, with 12 bases fitting TRBD2. J lost 9 bases, V lost 0 bases, and 4 bases had no gene match. The CDR3 length is 15 residues. Germline V gene data show CDR1 as SGDLS and CDR2 as YYNGEE. The CDR3 protein is CASSVGLAGVFEQFF. The CDR3, as DNA: TGTGCCAGCAGCGTAGGACTAGCGGGAGTTTTTGAGCAGTTCTTC.

This chain links TRBV6-6 with TRBJ1-1; 11 bases map to TRBD1. The CDR3 totals 15 residues. Germline CDR1 and CDR2: MNHNY and SVGAGI (reference sequence). The V segment lost 4 bases and the J segment 3 bases; nucleotides outside the gene matches: 4. This CDR3 is CASSWGDRGDTEAFF. The CDR3 bases are TGTGCCAGCAGTTGGGGGGACAGGGGGGACACTGAAGCTTTCTTT.

This sequence joins TRBV5-1 and TRBJ2-7, with TRBD2 matching 8 bases. Losses at the gene ends were 2 bases for V and 4 bases for J; bases not matched to a gene: 17. The CDR3 has 18 amino acids. Germline CDR1 reads SGHRS; CDR2 reads YFSETQ. This chain's CDR3 is CASSLEAGGTSGPYEQYF. CDR3 nucleotide sequence: TGCGCCAGCAGCTTAGAGGCGGGGGGAACCTCCGGACCTTACGAGCAGTACTTC.

The chain uses TRBV19 and TRBJ2-3; a weak D match, TRBD2 (6 bases). Trimming removed 4 bases from V and 0 bases from J, with 20 bases in between. Germline-derived CDR1 and CDR2 are LNHDA and SQIVND (reference sequence). The CDR3 totals 18 residues. DNA of the CDR3: TGTGCCAGTAGTACGCTAACGACGGGACTCCCTAGCACAGATACGCAGTATTTT. Its protein is CASSTLTTGLPSTDTQYF.

This rearrangement joins TRBV18 to TRBJ1-2; possible D gene TRBD1, 5 bases. The CDR3 extends over 15 amino acids. The germline V and J ends were trimmed by 2 bases and 5 bases, with 15 bases remaining between them. The germline gives CDR1 KGHSH, CDR2 LQKENI. The CDR3 protein is CASSPYDSSEYGYTF. For the CDR3, the DNA is TGTGCCAGCTCACCATACGACAGCTCGGAATATGGCTACACCTTC.

The rearrangement links TRBV27 to TRBJ2-7, with a weak D call TRBD1 (6 bases). The V end lost 3 bases, the J end lost 3 bases, and 12 bases lay between the germline ends. The CDR3 is 14 residues long. Germline CDR1 reads MNHEY; CDR2 reads SMNVEV (reference sequence). The CDR3 DNA follows: TGTGCCAGCAGTTTCTCGGGGACAAACTACGAGCAGTACTTC. Residues: CASSFSGTNYEQYF.

This chain links TRBV19 with TRBJ2-3, with 8 bases fitting TRBD2. The CDR3 length is 15 residues. After removal of 5 bases from V and 0 bases from J, the junction contained 4 bases not matched to a gene. CDR1 and CDR2 from the germline V gene are LNHDA and SQIVND (reference sequence). The CDR3 region has the DNA TGTGCCAGTAGTGCGGGGGGAAGAAGCACAGATACGCAGTATTTT. Residues: CASSAGGRSTDTQYF.

The chain joins TRBV27 to TRBJ1-4; weak D call: TRBD1 (6 bases). CDR1 MNHEY and CDR2 SMNVEV come from the germline V gene (reference sequence). This CDR3 has 14 residues. Trimming shortened V by 6 bases and J by 8 bases, and 16 bases separated the two germline ends. The chain's CDR3 is CASRPRLGGEKLFF. In DNA, the CDR3 is TGTGCCAGCAGGCCCCGCCTAGGGGGGGAAAAACTGTTTTTT.